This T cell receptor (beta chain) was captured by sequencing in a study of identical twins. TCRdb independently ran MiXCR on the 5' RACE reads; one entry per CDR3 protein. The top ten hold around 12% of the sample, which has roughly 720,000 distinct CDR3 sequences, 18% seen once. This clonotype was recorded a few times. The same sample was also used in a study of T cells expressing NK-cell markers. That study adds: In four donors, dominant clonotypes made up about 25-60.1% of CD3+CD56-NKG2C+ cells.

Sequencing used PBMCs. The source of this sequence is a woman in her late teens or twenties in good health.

CDR3 nucleotides: TGCAGTGCTAGAGCACTAGGGGCGAGCTCCTACAATGAGCAGTTCTTC. This sequence encodes CSARALGASSYNEQFF. The chain has TRBV20-1 and TRBJ2-1; D may be TRBD1 or TRBD2 (5 bases each). The length of the CDR3 is 16 residues. Germline CDR1 and CDR2: DFQATT and SNEGSKA (reference sequence). V was cut by 1 base and J by 0 bases, with 13 bases left in between.